What follows are 30 T cell receptor beta chains derived from one specimen sequenced in a study of T cell repertoires in aging, cancer and after chemotherapy. Rearranged V-D-J TRB sequences were amplified with a mixed TRB-A/B primer pool. TCRdb redid the calling of the multiplex PCR reads with MiXCR, one entry per CDR3 protein. This sample has more than 2,500 distinct CDR3 sequences, with 30% found just once. Amplification of TCR beta used genomic DNA extracted from peripheral blood. The sequenced material came from blood. These receptors were taken from a human donor in good health.

By share, this clonotype counts as medium-sized (0.01 to 0.1%). The CDR3 coding sequence is TGTGCCAGCGGGACAAAGGGGAGGGAAAAACTGTTTTTT. Translated, it gives CASGTKGREKLFF. The chain combines TRBV27 with TRBJ1-4, with D possibly matching TRBD1 (6 bases). Germline values: CDR1 MNHEY, CDR2 SMNVEV (reference sequence). The CDR3 loop spans 13 amino acids. V was trimmed by 8 bases and J by 8 bases, leaving 15 bases between them. Supplemented by reference TRBV27 and TRBJ1-4, the full variable domain reads EAQVTQNPRYLITVTGKKLTVTCSQNMNHEYMSWYRQDPGLGLRQIYYSMNVEVTDKGDVPEGYKVSRKEKRNFPLILESPSPNQTSLYFCASGTKGREKLFFGSGTQLSVL.

This clonotype rates as medium-sized. This chain links TRBV20-1 with TRBJ1-1; no clear D. Germline assignment: CDR1 DFQATT and CDR2 SNEGSKA (reference sequence). The CDR3 contains 12 residues. V was trimmed by 2 bases and J by 3 bases, leaving 7 bases between them. DNA of the CDR3: TGCAGTGCTAGATATGGAGACACTGAAGCTTTCTTT. It encodes CSARYGDTEAFF.

Only a few counts were recorded for this clonotype. The chain carries TRBV12-3 or TRBV12-4 and TRBJ1-1, with D maybe TRBD1 (6 bases). V was trimmed by 5 bases and J by 6 bases, leaving 13 bases between them. The CDR3 contains 13 residues. The chain's CDR3 is CASSKGVAAEAFF. CDR3 sequence (DNA): TGTGCCAGCAGTAAGGGGGTAGCTGCTGAAGCTTTCTTT.

This clonotype rates as medium-sized. CDR3 protein: CSVRLLDPYEKLFF. The CDR3, as DNA: TGCAGCGTTAGACTCCTGGACCCCTATGAAAAACTGTTTTTT. This chain uses TRBV29-1 with TRBJ1-4; D is uncertain. With 5 bases removed from V and 6 bases from J, the gap between germline ends came to 16 bases. This CDR3 has 14 amino acids. Germline-derived CDR1 and CDR2 are SQVTM and ANQGSEA.

This clonotype is medium-sized by share. This chain connects TRBV20-1 to TRBJ1-5, with D maybe TRBD1 (5 bases). Germline V gene sequence: CDR1 DFQATT, CDR2 SNEGSKA (reference sequence). V lost 4 bases to trimming and J lost 1 base, with 8 bases between them. The CDR3 consists of 13 residues. CDR3 protein: CSAKQASNQPQHF. The CDR3 DNA follows: TGCAGTGCTAAACAGGCAAGCAATCAGCCCCAGCATTTT.

J is TRBJ1-1 and V is TRBV5-3; a weak D match, TRBD1 (6 bases). TRBV5-3 falls under the ORF class, with uncertain function. Trimming left V 3 bases short and J 7 bases short, with 28 bases between. The CDR3 is made up of 18 amino acids. The CDR3 protein is CARSSARIAITQGIEAFF. CDR3 sequence (DNA): TGTGCCAGAAGCTCCGCGCGCATAGCCATAACGCAGGGGATTGAAGCTTTCTTT.

Only a few counts were recorded for this clonotype. The chain couples TRBV28 to TRBJ1-1, with 9 bases identical to TRBD1. The trim removed 7 bases at V and 0 bases at J, leaving 9 bases unmatched. The CDR3 totals 16 residues. Germline V gene lookup returns CDR1 MDHEN and CDR2 SYDVKM. The CDR3 spells CASTRGTGFMNTEAFF. CDR3 nucleotides: TGTGCCAGCACCCGAGGGACAGGGTTTATGAACACTGAAGCTTTCTTT.

The V and J genes are TRBV19 and TRBJ2-6; a weak D match, TRBD1 (5 bases). Trimming stripped 8 bases from V and 0 bases from J, with 14 bases between. This CDR3 is 16 amino acids long. Germline V gene sequence: CDR1 LNHDA, CDR2 SQIVND (reference sequence). CDR3 DNA: TGTGCCAGTTCAGAGACAGCCTCCTCTGGGGCCAACGTCCTGACTTTC. This encodes CASSETASSGANVLTF.

This chain uses TRBV5-1 with TRBJ1-2, with D unresolved. With 0 bases removed from V and 2 bases from J, the gap between germline ends came to 11 bases. The CDR3 contains 15 residues. The germline CDR1 and CDR2 sequences are SGHRS and YFSETQ. The CDR3 region is CASSLDRVNNYGYTF. The CDR3 nucleotides read TGCGCCAGCAGCTTGGATAGAGTGAACAACTATGGCTACACCTTC.

Relative to its sample, this clonotype is medium-sized. The chain carries TRBV6-5 and TRBJ1-5, with D perhaps TRBD1 (5 bases). Germline values: CDR1 MNHEY, CDR2 SVGAGI. V was pared by 6 bases and J by 2 bases, with 14 bases between. The length of the CDR3 is 15 residues. The CDR3 loop is CASSPGAEGNQPQHF. DNA of the CDR3: TGTGCCAGCAGCCCTGGGGCGGAGGGCAATCAGCCCCAGCATTTT.

This rearrangement joins TRBV28 to TRBJ2-7, with D perhaps matching TRBD1 or TRBD2 (5 bases each). Per the germline V gene, CDR1 is MDHEN and CDR2 is SYDVKM. With 7 bases removed from V and 1 base from J, the gap between germline ends came to 23 bases. The CDR3 runs to 17 residues. The CDR3 DNA reads as TGTGCCAGCACTGTGGCTTTTGTTGGGACGGAATCCTACGAGCAGTACTTC. Translated: CASTVAFVGTESYEQYF.

This clonotype is medium-sized. CDR3 DNA sequence: TGTGCCAGCAGTTACAGGGATGCAAACTATGGCTACACCTTC. Translation gives CASSYRDANYGYTF. The V and J genes are TRBV6-5 and TRBJ1-2, with D uncertain. The CDR3 loop spans 14 amino acids. CDR1 is MNHEY, CDR2 SVGAGI, per germline. V was cut by 2 bases and J by 2 bases, with 9 bases left in between.

In DNA, the CDR3 is TGCGCCAGCAGCCAAGGTCTACAGGGAGATTACAACGAGCAGTACTTC. It yields the protein CASSQGLQGDYNEQYF. The rearrangement joins TRBV4-3 to TRBJ2-7; maybe TRBD1 (6 bases). The V and J ends lost 1 base and 5 bases respectively, with 18 bases between them. This CDR3 contains 16 residues. Germline CDR1 and CDR2: LGHNA and YSLEER.

By frequency in the sample, this clonotype is medium-sized. J is TRBJ1-1 and V is TRBV5-5, with D unresolved. The V and J ends lost 2 bases and 0 bases respectively, with 8 bases between them. CDR1 and CDR2 from the germline V gene are SGHKS and YYEKEE (reference sequence). The CDR3 loop spans 14 amino acids. The CDR3 here is CASSFGLMNTEAFF. CDR3 bases: TGTGCCAGCAGCTTCGGCCTCATGAACACTGAAGCTTTCTTT.

This clonotype has a handful of counts. This chain uses TRBV10-3 with TRBJ2-1, with D possibly being TRBD2 (6 bases). V lost 6 bases, J lost 5 bases, and 14 bases lay in between. Germline lookup yields CDR1 ENHRY and CDR2 SYGVKD. The CDR3 sequence is 14 residues long. CDR3 coding DNA: TGTGCCATCAGATTAGGGACTCAAAACAATGAGCAGTTCTTC. This sequence encodes CAIRLGTQNNEQFF.

Relative to its sample, this clonotype is medium-sized. The V gene is TRBV12-3 or TRBV12-4, the J gene TRBJ1-2; D is uncertain. V was cut by 2 bases and J by 8 bases, with 15 bases left in between. The CDR3 is made up of 14 amino acids. CDR3 coding DNA: TGTGCCAGCAGTTTAATCCAGCGGGGTGGGGGCTACACCTTC. Translation: CASSLIQRGGGYTF.

Concerning this clonotype itself: Germline and junction disagree at one end, which may indicate a read error. This chain connects TRBV10-3 to TRBJ2-2; D remains unclear. CDR1 and CDR2 (germline): ENHRY, SYGVKD. The length of the CDR3 is 15 residues. In DNA, the CDR3 is TGTGCCAGCAGTTACTCGCGCCCCGACACCGGGGAGCTGTTTTTT. Protein: CASSYSRPDTGELFF.

This clonotype is labeled as medium-sized. V gene TRBV19 combines with J gene TRBJ2-7, with a weak D call TRBD1 (6 bases). Germline-derived CDR1 and CDR2 are LNHDA and SQIVND (reference sequence). The germline V and J ends were trimmed by 7 bases and 5 bases, with 21 bases remaining between them. The CDR3 contains 15 residues. CDR3 protein: CASTPAQGQVHEQYF. The CDR3 region has the DNA TGTGCCAGTACCCCAGCCCAGGGGCAGGTTCACGAGCAGTACTTC.

This clonotype was observed once. The V and J genes are TRBV2 and TRBJ1-4, with 9 bases lining up with TRBD1. This CDR3 region has 16 residues. After removal of 3 bases from V and 7 bases from J, the junction contained 9 bases not matched to a gene. CDR1 is SNHLY and CDR2 is FYNNEI in the germline V gene. Written as DNA, the CDR3 is TGTGCCAGCAGTGACCCAACCGGGACAGGGATTGAAAAACTGTTTTTT. This gives the protein CASSDPTGTGIEKLFF.

The chain joins TRBV14 to TRBJ1-1; the D gene is possibly TRBD1 (5 bases). Trimming took 6 bases from V and 5 from J, leaving 19 bases between them. Looked up from germline, CDR1 is SGHDN and CDR2 is FVKESK. This CDR3 contains 15 residues. The CDR3 coding sequence is TGTGCCAGCAGGCCGGGACGGCCGGCTGAGACTGAAGCTTTCTTT. As protein: CASRPGRPAETEAFF. Based on the CDR3 plus reference TRBV14 and TRBJ1-1, the full variable domain is EAGVTQFPSHSVIEKGQTVTLRCDPISGHDNLYWYRRVMGKEIKFLLHFVKESKQDESGMPNNRFLAERTGGTYSTLKVQPAELEDSGVYFCASRPGRPAETEAFFGQGTRLTVV.

Only a few counts were recorded for this clonotype. The chain has TRBV25-1 and TRBJ1-1; D gene unclear. V was pared by 2 bases and J by 3 bases, with 10 bases between. CDR1 and CDR2 from the germline V gene are MGHDK and SYGVNS. The CDR3 runs to 14 residues. This CDR3 reads CASSEPGAYTEAFF. The CDR3 nucleotides read TGTGCCAGCAGTGAACCGGGAGCGTACACTGAAGCTTTCTTT.

For this clonotype: A read error is possible here, since a much larger clone lies one base away. The rearrangement links TRBV19 to TRBJ1-5, with a weak D call TRBD1 (6 bases). The CDR3 totals 15 residues. Between the trimmed V and J ends, which lost 5 bases and 6 bases, there was a span of 17 bases. CDR1 is LNHDA and CDR2 is SQIVND in the germline V gene (reference sequence). This chain's CDR3 is CASSAVGGGGQPQHF. The DNA of the CDR3 is TGTGCCAGTAGTGCCGTGGGAGGAGGGGGTCAGCCCCAGCATTTT.

The chain links TRBV28 to TRBJ1-5, with D perhaps TRBD1 (6 bases). V was pared by 6 bases and J by 3 bases, with 15 bases between. Germline V CDR1 and CDR2: MDHEN, SYDVKM. The CDR3 loop spans 15 amino acids. DNA of the CDR3: TGTGCCAGCAGCCCAACAACAGGGTTCAATCAGCCCCAGCATTTT. It encodes CASSPTTGFNQPQHF.

In its sample, this clonotype is large. The chain employs TRBV6-5 and TRBJ2-1; the match to TRBD1 covers 11 bases. Trimming removed 6 bases from V and 4 bases from J; junction bases left unmatched: 5. CDR3 length: 15 amino acids. In germline, CDR1 is MNHEY, CDR2 SVGAGI. This CDR3 reads CASSPGTGGYNEQFF. The CDR3, as DNA: TGTGCCAGCAGCCCCGGGACAGGGGGTTACAATGAGCAGTTCTTC.

This clonotype is medium-sized (0.01 to 0.1%) within its sample. This chain links TRBV6-6 with TRBJ2-3, with 9 bases lining up with TRBD2. The ends lost 2 bases at V and 1 base at J; junction bases unmatched: 1. The CDR3 spans 15 residues. The germline V gene has CDR1 MNHNY and CDR2 SVGAGI (reference sequence). DNA for the CDR3: TGTGCCAGCAGTTACGCTAGCGGGGGCACAGATACGCAGTATTTT. Residues: CASSYASGGTDTQYF.

This chain joins TRBV6-4 and TRBJ2-7; 11 positions agree with TRBD1. CDR1 MRHNA and CDR2 SNTAGT come from the germline V gene. The CDR3 contains 14 residues. The J segment lost 6 bases and the V segment lost 2 bases, leaving 3 bases of the junction unmatched. CDR3 sequence reads: CASSDGQGAPEQYF. In DNA, the CDR3 is TGTGCCAGCAGTGACGGACAGGGGGCGCCCGAGCAGTACTTC.

The chain combines TRBV21-1 with TRBJ1-5; the table's TRBD1 call for D was not verified on the DNA. TRBV21-1 is labeled a pseudogene. The CDR3 runs 11 residues. The CDR3 DNA reads as TGTGCCAGCAGCAAAGAAACAGGCGTGGATTTT. This gives the protein CASSKETGVDF.

The chain's CDR3 is CASSLDRGPPEAFF. CDR3 nucleotide sequence: TGTGCCAGCAGTCTCGACAGGGGGCCACCTGAAGCTTTCTTT. The chain has TRBV2 and TRBJ1-1, with 10 bases that match TRBD1. Losses at the gene ends were 5 bases for V and 6 bases for J; bases not matched to a gene: 6. CDR3 size: 14 residues. Germline CDR1 reads SNHLY; CDR2 reads FYNNEI.

This clonotype ranks as medium-sized. This chain links TRBV6-4 with TRBJ2-2; D is unresolved. Trimming cost V 6 bases and J 6 bases, with 14 bases left between them. The length of the CDR3 is 14 residues. Germline V lookup: CDR1 MRHNA, CDR2 SNTAGT. CDR3 protein: CASSPGQEAGELFF. CDR3 coding DNA: TGTGCCAGCAGCCCGGGCCAAGAGGCCGGGGAGCTGTTTTTT.

The genes are TRBV20-1 and TRBJ1-1; D gene uncertain. The CDR3 contains 13 residues. CDR1 is DFQATT, CDR2 SNEGSKA, per germline (reference sequence). CDR3 loop: CIAVDGRNTEAFF. As DNA, the CDR3 is TGCATTGCCGTTGACGGAAGGAACACTGAAGCTTTCTTT.